The rows below give T cell receptor beta chains drawn from one sample of a study of blood T cell repertoires in COVID-19. Sequencing was performed with immunoSEQ multiplex PCR; in TCRdb, only in-frame clones are kept and a portion is missing. The repertoire consists of 88,000 or so clones, with around 80% occurring once and the leading ten covering roughly 12%. Sequencing was performed on peripheral blood. The receptor source for this set is a man older than 75 with acute or convalescent COVID-19. CDR3s include the opening cysteine and the closing phenylalanine or tryptophan. The D gene is left open where the match is weak. The size field is filled for only some rows; it gives once, few, many or a size class.

d_call j_call v_call cdr3_length clone_size cdr3_nt cdr3_aa
TRBD1 TRBJ1-2 TRBV7-9 16 - TGTGCCAGCAGCCTTTTACGACAGGGGAATGACTATGGCTACACCTTC CASSLLRQGNDYGYTF
TRBD1 TRBJ2-7 TRBV5-1 15 - TGCGCCAGCAGCCACCCGGGACAGGGCACCTACGAGCAGTACTTC CASSHPGQGTYEQYF
- TRBJ2-7 TRBV6-5 15 - TGTGCCAGCAGGCCCCAGGGTGGGGGGAACTACGAGCAGTACTTC CASRPQGGGNYEQYF
- TRBJ1-5 TRBV5-8 14 few TGTGCCAGCAGCCGAAGGGGCCCCAATCAGCCCCAGCATTTT CASSRRGPNQPQHF
TRBD1 TRBJ1-2 TRBV30 15 - TGTGCCTGGAGTGAGTTAACCGGGACAGGGGTCGGCTACACCTTC CAWSELTGTGVGYTF
- TRBJ2-2 TRBV4-2 13 - TGTGCCAGCAGCGGCCGATACACCGGGGAGCTGTTTTTT CASSGRYTGELFF
TRBD1 TRBJ1-1 TRBV2 14 - TGTGCCAGCAGTGGACAGGGTCCGGGCACTGAAGCTTTCTTT CASSGQGPGTEAFF
TRBD2 TRBJ2-5 TRBV5-1 16 - TGCGCCAGCAGCTTGGGCCCCGGACTAGCTAGGGAGACCCAGTACTTC CASSLGPGLARETQYF
- TRBJ2-7 TRBV6-1 12 - TGTGCCAGCAGTGAGGGCAGGGCCGAGCAGTACTTC CASSEGRAEQYF
- TRBJ1-5 TRBV24-1 14 few TGTGCCACCAGTGAGCCTAATAGCAATCAGCCCCAGCATTTT CATSEPNSNQPQHF
- TRBJ1-1 TRBV14 15 - TGTGCCAGCAGCCAAGGAGGGACACTGAACACTGAAGCTTTCTTT CASSQGGTLNTEAFF
TRBD1 TRBJ1-4 TRBV5-1 15 - TGCGCCAGCAGCTTATTGACAGGGGGCGGTGAAAAACTGTTTTTT CASSLLTGGGEKLFF
TRBD2 TRBJ2-3 TRBV5-6 16 - TGTGCCAGCAGCCCCCCGACTAGCTTCAGCACAGATACGCAGTATTTT CASSPPTSFSTDTQYF
- TRBJ1-5 TRBV6-6 16 - TGTGCCAGCAGCAACGCCCCCTGGACAGGCAATCAGCCCCAGCATTTT CASSNAPWTGNQPQHF
- TRBJ2-5 TRBV25-1 17 - TGTGCCAGCAGTGAGGGGGCTAGCGGCTCTTCCCAAGAGACCCAGTACTTC CASSEGASGSSQETQYF
TRBD1 TRBJ2-4 TRBV20-1 15 - TGCAGTGCTAGTCAACAGGGGTTAGCCAAAAACATTCAGTACTTC CSASQQGLAKNIQYF
- TRBJ1-4 TRBV5-1 13 - TGCGCCAGCAGCTTCGGGACTAATGAAAAACTGTTTTTT CASSFGTNEKLFF
- TRBJ1-2 TRBV5-8 14 once TGTGCCAGCAGCCCTCCGACTGGAAACTATGGCTACACCTTC CASSPPTGNYGYTF
TRBD1 TRBJ1-2 TRBV5-1 14 once TGCGCCAGCAGCGCCGTCGGGACAGGGTATGGCTACACCTTC CASSAVGTGYGYTF
- TRBJ1-1 TRBV12-3/TRBV12-4 12 - TGTGCCAGCAGTTTGCAGGTGGGTGAAGCTTTCTTT CASSLQVGEAFF
TRBD1 TRBJ2-6 TRBV2 17 - TGTGCCAGCAAAGGGACAGCGTCAAGCTCTGGGGCCAACGTCCTGACTTTC CASKGTASSSGANVLTF
- TRBJ1-2 TRBV19 13 few TGTGCCAGTAGTATTTCGAGGAACTATGGCTACACCTTC CASSISRNYGYTF
- TRBJ1-2 TRBV30 16 - TGTGCCTGGAGTGGTGTTGAAGGGAGAGCTAACTATGGCTACACCTTC CAWSGVEGRANYGYTF
TRBD1 TRBJ1-1 TRBV5-4 15 - TGTGCCAGCTCCCGAAAGGACAGGGGGAACACTGAAGCTTTCTTT CASSRKDRGNTEAFF
- TRBJ2-5 TRBV7-3 15 - TGTGCCAGCAGCCCCTCCGGGACAAGGCAGGAGACCCAGTACTTC CASSPSGTRQETQYF
TRBD1 TRBJ1-2 TRBV7-9 15 - TGTGCCAGCAGCGATACAGGGGGCGCAAGTTTTGGCTACACCTTC CASSDTGGASFGYTF
- TRBJ1-3 TRBV5-4 16 once TGTGCCAGCAGCCCAAACCCTACAGGGACTGGAAACACCATATATTTT CASSPNPTGTGNTIYF
- TRBJ2-7 TRBV11-2 17 - TGTGCCAGCAGCTTAGACTCCTTCGGGGAGTCTGCGGGCGAGCAGTACTTC CASSLDSFGESAGEQYF
TRBD2 TRBJ2-7 TRBV5-1 13 - TGCGCCAGCAGCTTGGCCTTCGGGGGGGAGCAGTACTTC CASSLAFGGEQYF
TRBD1 TRBJ1-6 TRBV7-9 14 - TGTGCCAGCAGCAATGGACAGGGAGATTCACCCCTCCACTTT CASSNGQGDSPLHF
- TRBJ1-1 TRBV19 15 - TGTGCCAGTAGTACTCCCCACACAGGGTGGAATGAAGCTTTCTTT CASSTPHTGWNEAFF
- TRBJ2-1 TRBV9 16 - TGTGCCAGCAGCACCGGTGGGGGGGCGTGGCTCAATGAGCAGTTCTTC CASSTGGGAWLNEQFF
- TRBJ1-2 TRBV25-1 12 - TGTGCCAGCAGGGAAGGCAACTATGGCTACACCTTC CASREGNYGYTF
TRBD1 TRBJ1-2 TRBV7-8 16 - TGTGCCAGCAGCTTAGCGGGACAGGGGGACGGCTATGGCTACACCTTC CASSLAGQGDGYGYTF
TRBD1 TRBJ2-7 TRBV6-5 13 - TGTGCCAGCAGTCGACAGGGGGTGTACGAGCAGTACTTC CASSRQGVYEQYF
- TRBJ2-3 TRBV6-5 13 - TGTGCCAGCAGCCTAGACAGCACAGATACGCAGTATTTT CASSLDSTDTQYF
TRBD2 TRBJ2-7 TRBV28 13 - TGTGCCAGCAAGGGCGGGGGGGCGGACGAGCAGTACTTC CASKGGGADEQYF
- TRBJ1-4 TRBV6-6 15 - TGTGCCAGCAGACAACGGAGTGCAACTAATGAAAAACTGTTTTTT CASRQRSATNEKLFF
- TRBJ2-5 TRBV19 12 - TGTGCCAGTAGTGGTAGTCAAGAGACCCAGTACTTC CASSGSQETQYF
- TRBJ1-2 TRBV6-5 13 - TGTGCCAGCAGTTTTAAGGGGAACTATGGCTACACCTTC CASSFKGNYGYTF
- TRBJ1-4 TRBV6-5 13 few TGTGCCAGCAGTTACGGGCGGGGTGAAAAACTGTTTTTT CASSYGRGEKLFF
TRBD1 TRBJ1-5 TRBV19 18 - TGTGCCAGTAGTATAGCTCTACGGGGGACAGGGGTCAATCAGCCCCAGCATTTT CASSIALRGTGVNQPQHF
- TRBJ2-5 TRBV5-6 13 - TGTGCCAGCAGCTTGACTACACAAGAGACCCAGTACTTC CASSLTTQETQYF
- TRBJ2-2 TRBV12-1 16 few TGTGCCAGCAGCTGCCCGGGACTAGCGAGGACCGGGGAGCTGTTTTTT CASSCPGLARTGELFF
TRBD2 TRBJ2-5 TRBV9 16 - TGTGCCAGCAGCCTAGGGACTAGCGGGGGCCAAGAGACCCAGTACTTC CASSLGTSGGQETQYF
- TRBJ2-6 TRBV7-6 17 - TGTGCCAGCAGCTTAAGGGACGGGGGCTCTGGGGCCAACGTCCTGACTTTC CASSLRDGGSGANVLTF
- TRBJ2-3 TRBV30 12 - TGTGCCTGGAGGGGAGTCGGGGGTACGCAGTATTTT CAWRGVGGTQYF
- TRBJ2-1 TRBV6-5 14 - TGTGCCAGCAGTTTGCGGCACCGAGGCGATGAGCAGTTCTTC CASSLRHRGDEQFF
- TRBJ2-7 TRBV20-1 15 - TGCAGTGCTAGTGTCCCGGGTAGCGGATCCTACGAGCAGTACTTC CSASVPGSGSYEQYF
- TRBJ1-1 TRBV10-3 14 - TGTGCCATCAGTGAGCTTGGGGGGGGGACTGAAGCTTTCTTT CAISELGGGTEAFF
TRBD1 TRBJ2-5 TRBV27 13 - TGTGCCAGCAGTTCGGGACAGCTGAAGACCCAGTACTTC CASSSGQLKTQYF
- TRBJ1-1 TRBV7-9 16 few TGTGCCAGCAGCTTAGCGAGAGGGAACATGAACACTGAAGCTTTCTTT CASSLARGNMNTEAFF
- TRBJ2-5 TRBV19 13 - TGTGCCAGTAGTATCCATCCAGGGGAGACCCAGTACTTC CASSIHPGETQYF
TRBD2 TRBJ2-3 TRBV3-1/TRBV3-2 16 - TGTGCCAGCAGCCAAAGTGCGGGGGTGAGCACAGATACGCAGTATTTT CASSQSAGVSTDTQYF
TRBD2 TRBJ2-2 TRBV10-2 16 - TGCGCCAGCAGGGCCTTTGGGAGGGGGAACACCGGGGAGCTGTTTTTT CASRAFGRGNTGELFF